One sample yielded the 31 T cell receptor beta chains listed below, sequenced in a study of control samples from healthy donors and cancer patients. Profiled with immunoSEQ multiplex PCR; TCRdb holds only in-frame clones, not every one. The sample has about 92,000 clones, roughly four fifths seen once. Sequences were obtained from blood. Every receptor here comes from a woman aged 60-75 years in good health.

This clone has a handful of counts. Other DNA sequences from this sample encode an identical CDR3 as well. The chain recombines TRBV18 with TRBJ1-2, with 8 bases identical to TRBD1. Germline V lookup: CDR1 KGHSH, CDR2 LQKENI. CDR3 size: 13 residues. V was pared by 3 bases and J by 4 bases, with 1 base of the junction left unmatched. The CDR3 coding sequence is TGTGCCAGCTCACCCACAGGGGGCTATGGCTACACCTTC. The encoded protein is CASSPTGGYGYTF.

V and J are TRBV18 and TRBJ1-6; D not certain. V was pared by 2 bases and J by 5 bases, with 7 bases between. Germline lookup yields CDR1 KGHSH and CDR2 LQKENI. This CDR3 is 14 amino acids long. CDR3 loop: CASSPNPNNSPLHF. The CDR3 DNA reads TGTGCCAGCTCACCAAACCCGAATAATTCACCCCTCCACTTT.

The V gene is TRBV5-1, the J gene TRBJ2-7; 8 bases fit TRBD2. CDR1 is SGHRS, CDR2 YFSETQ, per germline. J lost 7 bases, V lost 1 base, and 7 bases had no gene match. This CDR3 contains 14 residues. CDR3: CASSLIGGAQEQYF. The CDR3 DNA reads TGCGCCAGCAGCTTGATCGGGGGGGCTCAGGAGCAGTACTTC. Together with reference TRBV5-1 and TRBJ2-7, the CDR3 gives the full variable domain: KAGVTQTPRYLIKTRGQQVTLSCSPISGHRSVSWYQQTPGQGLQFLFEYFSETQRNKGNFPGRFSGRQFSNSRSEMNVSTLELGDSALYLCASSLIGGAQEQYFGPGTRLTVT.

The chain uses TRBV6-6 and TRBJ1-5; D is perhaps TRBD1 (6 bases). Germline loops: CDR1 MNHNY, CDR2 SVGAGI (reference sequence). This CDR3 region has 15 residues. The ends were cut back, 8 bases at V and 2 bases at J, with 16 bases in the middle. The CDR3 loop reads CASAPGGAGNQPQHF. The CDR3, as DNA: TGTGCCAGCGCGCCCGGGGGCGCGGGCAATCAGCCCCAGCATTTT.

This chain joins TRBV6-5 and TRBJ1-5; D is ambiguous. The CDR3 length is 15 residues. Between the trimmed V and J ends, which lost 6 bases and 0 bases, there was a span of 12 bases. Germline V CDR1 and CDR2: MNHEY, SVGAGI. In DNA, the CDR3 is TGTGCCAGCAGGATAGAGCGCAGTAGCAATCAGCCCCAGCATTTT. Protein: CASRIERSSNQPQHF.

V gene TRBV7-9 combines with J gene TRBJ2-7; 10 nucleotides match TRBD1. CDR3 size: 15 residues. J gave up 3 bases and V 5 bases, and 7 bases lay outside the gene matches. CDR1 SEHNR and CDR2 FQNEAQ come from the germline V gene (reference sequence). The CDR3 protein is CASSNRGTGDYEQYF. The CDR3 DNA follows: TGTGCCAGCAGCAACAGGGGGACAGGGGACTACGAGCAGTACTTC.

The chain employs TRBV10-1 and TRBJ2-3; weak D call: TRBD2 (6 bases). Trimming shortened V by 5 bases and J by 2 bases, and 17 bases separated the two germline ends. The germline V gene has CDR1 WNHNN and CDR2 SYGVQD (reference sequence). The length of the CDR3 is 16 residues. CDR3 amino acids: CASSRGTGFNTDTQYF. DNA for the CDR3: TGCGCCAGCAGTCGGGGGACCGGATTCAACACAGATACGCAGTATTTT.

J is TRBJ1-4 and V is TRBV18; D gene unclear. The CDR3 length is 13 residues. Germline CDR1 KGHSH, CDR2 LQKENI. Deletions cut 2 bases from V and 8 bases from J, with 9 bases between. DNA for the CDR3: TGTGCCAGCTCACCAACGCCGGCCGAAAAACTGTTTTTT. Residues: CASSPTPAEKLFF.

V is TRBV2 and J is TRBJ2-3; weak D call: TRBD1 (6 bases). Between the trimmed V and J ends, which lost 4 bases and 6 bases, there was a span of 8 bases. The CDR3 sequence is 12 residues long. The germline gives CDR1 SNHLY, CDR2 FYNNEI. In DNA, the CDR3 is TGTGCCAGCAGTGGGACAGCTGATACGCAGTATTTT. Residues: CASSGTADTQYF.

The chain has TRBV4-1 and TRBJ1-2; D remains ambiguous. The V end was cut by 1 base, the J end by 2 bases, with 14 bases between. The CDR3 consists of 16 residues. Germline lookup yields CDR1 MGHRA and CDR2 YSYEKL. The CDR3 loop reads CASSQVRGLGNYGYTF. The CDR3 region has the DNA TGCGCCAGCAGCCAAGTCCGCGGGTTGGGGAACTATGGCTACACCTTC.

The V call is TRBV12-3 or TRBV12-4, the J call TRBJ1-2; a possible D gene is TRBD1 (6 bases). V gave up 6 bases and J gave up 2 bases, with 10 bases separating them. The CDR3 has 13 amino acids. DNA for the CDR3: TGTGCCAGCAGCCCCGACAGGAACTATGGCTACACCTTC. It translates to CASSPDRNYGYTF.

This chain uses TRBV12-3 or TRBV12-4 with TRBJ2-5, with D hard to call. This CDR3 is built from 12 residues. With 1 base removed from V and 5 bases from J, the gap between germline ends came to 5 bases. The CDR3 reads CASSLVRETQYF. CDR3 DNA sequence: TGTGCCAGCAGTTTAGTAAGGGAGACCCAGTACTTC.

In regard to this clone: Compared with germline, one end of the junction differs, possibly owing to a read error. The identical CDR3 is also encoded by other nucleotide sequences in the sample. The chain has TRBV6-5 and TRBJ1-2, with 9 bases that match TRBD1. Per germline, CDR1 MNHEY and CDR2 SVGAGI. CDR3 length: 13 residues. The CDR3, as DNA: TGCGCCAGCAGGCCACAGGGGGCGAGAGGCTACACCTTC. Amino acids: CASRPQGARGYTF.

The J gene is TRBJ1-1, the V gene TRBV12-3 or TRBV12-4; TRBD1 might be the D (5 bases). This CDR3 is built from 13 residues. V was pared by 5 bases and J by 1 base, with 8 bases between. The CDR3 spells CASSKTGNTEAFF. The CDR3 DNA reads TGTGCCAGCAGTAAAACAGGGAACACTGAAGCTTTCTTT.

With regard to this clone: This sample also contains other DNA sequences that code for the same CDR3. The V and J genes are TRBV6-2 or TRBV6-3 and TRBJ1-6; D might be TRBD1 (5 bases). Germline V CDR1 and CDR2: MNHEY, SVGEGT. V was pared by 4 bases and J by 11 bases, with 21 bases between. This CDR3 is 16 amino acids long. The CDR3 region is CASSSAGGGGRTPLHF. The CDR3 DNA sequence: TGTGCCAGCAGTTCGGCGGGTGGGGGGGGTCGGACACCCCTCCACTTT.

CDR3 nucleotides: TGTGCCAGCAGCTTAGAACTAGCGGGCAACCAAGAGACCCAGTACTTC. Protein product: CASSLELAGNQETQYF. The rearrangement uses TRBV7-2 and TRBJ2-5; 9 bases map to TRBD2. Trimming cost V 1 base and J 0 bases; bases outside gene matches: 3. The germline gives CDR1 SGHTA, CDR2 FQGNSA. The CDR3 is 16 residues long.

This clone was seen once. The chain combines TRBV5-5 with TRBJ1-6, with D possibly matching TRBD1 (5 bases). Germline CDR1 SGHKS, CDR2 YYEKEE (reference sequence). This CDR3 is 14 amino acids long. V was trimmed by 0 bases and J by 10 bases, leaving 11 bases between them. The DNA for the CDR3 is TGTGCCAGCAGCTTGGTCCGAGAGGGGTCACCCCTCCACTTT. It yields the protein CASSLVREGSPLHF.

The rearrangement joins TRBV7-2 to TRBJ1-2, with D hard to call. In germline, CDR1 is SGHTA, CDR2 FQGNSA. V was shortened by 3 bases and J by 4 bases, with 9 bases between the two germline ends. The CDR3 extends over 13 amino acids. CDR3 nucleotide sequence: TGTGCCAGCAGCTTCGACGGGCCCTATGGCTACACCTTC. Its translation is CASSFDGPYGYTF.

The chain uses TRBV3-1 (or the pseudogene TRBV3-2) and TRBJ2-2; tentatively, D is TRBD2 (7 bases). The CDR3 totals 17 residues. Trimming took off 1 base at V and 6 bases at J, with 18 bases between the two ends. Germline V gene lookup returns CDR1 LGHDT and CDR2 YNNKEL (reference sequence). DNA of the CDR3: TGTGCCAGCAGCCAAGGACAGGCGGGGGATGGGGCCGGGGAGCTGTTTTTT. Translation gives CASSQGQAGDGAGELFF.

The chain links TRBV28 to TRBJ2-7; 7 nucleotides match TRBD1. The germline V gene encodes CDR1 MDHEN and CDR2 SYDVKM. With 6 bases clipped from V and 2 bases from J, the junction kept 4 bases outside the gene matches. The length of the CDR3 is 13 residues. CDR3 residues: CASRGTAAYEQYF. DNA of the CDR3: TGTGCCAGCAGAGGGACAGCGGCCTACGAGCAGTACTTC. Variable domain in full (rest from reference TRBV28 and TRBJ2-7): DVKVTQSSRYLVKRTGEKVFLECVQDMDHENMFWYRQDPGLGLRLIYFSYDVKMKEKGDIPEGYSVSREKKERFSLILESASTNQTSMYLCASRGTAAYEQYFGPGTRLTVT.

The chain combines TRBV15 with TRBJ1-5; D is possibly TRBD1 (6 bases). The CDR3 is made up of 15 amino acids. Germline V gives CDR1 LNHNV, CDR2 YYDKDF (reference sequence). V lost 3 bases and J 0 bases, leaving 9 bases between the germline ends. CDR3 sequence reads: CATSRDRNSNQPQHF. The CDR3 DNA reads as TGTGCCACCAGCAGGGACAGAAATAGCAATCAGCCCCAGCATTTT.

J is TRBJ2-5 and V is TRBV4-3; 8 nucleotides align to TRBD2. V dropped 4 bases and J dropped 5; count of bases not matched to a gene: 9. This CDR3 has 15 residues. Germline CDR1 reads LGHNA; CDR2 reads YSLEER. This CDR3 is CASSLGLARGETQYF. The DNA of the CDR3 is TGCGCCAGCAGCCTCGGACTAGCAAGGGGGGAGACCCAGTACTTC.

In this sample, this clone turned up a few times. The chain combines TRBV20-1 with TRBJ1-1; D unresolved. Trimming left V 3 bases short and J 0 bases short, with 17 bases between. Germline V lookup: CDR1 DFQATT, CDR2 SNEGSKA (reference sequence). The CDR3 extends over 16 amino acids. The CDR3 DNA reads TGCAGTGCTAGTCAAGGGTCCCAAGCAATGAACACTGAAGCTTTCTTT. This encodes CSASQGSQAMNTEAFF.

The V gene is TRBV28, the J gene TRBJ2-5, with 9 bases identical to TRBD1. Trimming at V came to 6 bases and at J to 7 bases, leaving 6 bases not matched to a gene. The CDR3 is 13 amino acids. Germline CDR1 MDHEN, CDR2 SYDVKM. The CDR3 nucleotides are TGTGCCAGCAGCCAGGGACAGGGTGTGACCCAGTACTTC. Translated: CASSQGQGVTQYF.

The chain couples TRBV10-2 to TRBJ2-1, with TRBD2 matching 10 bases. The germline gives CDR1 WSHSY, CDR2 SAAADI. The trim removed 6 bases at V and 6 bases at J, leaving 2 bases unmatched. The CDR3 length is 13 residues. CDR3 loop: CASRAGGPNEQFF. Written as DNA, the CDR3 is TGCGCCAGCAGAGCGGGGGGGCCCAATGAGCAGTTCTTC.

The CDR3 coding sequence is TGTGCAAGTCGCTTAGCATGGAAGGCTGGGGCCAACGTCCTGACTTTC. This encodes CASRLAWKAGANVLTF. The J gene is TRBJ2-6, the V gene TRBV12-2. TRBV12-2 is a pseudogene. The length of the CDR3 is 16 residues.

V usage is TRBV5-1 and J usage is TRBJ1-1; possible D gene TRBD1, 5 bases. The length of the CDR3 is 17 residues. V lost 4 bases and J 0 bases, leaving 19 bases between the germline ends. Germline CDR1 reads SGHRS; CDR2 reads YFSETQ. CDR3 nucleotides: TGCGCCAGCAGCCCCCAGGGACGGACCCACATGAACACTGAAGCTTTCTTT. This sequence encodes CASSPQGRTHMNTEAFF.

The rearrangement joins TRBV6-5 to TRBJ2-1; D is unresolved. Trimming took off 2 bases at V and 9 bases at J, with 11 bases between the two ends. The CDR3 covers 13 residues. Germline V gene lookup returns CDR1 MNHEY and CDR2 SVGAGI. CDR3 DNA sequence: TGTGCCAGCAGTTACGACCTGAGGTTTGAGCAGTTCTTC. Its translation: CASSYDLRFEQFF.

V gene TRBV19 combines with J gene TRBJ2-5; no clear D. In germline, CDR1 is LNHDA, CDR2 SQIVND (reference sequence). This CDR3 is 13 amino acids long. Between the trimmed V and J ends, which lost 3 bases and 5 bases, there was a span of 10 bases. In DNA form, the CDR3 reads TGTGCCAGTAGTATTTTGGGGAAGGAGACCCAGTACTTC. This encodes CASSILGKETQYF.

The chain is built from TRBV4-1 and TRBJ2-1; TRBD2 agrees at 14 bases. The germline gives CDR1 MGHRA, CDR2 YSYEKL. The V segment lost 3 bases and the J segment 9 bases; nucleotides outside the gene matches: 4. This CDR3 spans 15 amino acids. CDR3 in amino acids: CASSHAGTSGGEQFF. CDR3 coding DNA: TGCGCCAGCAGCCACGCCGGGACTAGCGGGGGTGAGCAGTTCTTC.

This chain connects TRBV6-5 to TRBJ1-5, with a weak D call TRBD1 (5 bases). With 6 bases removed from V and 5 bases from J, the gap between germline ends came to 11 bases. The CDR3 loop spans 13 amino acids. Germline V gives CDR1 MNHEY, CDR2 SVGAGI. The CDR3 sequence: CASRALQDQPQHF. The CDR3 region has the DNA TGTGCCAGCAGGGCATTACAGGATCAGCCCCAGCATTTT.